One sample yielded the 17 T cell receptor beta chains listed below, sequenced in a study of T cells after yellow fever vaccination. Each CDR3 protein gets one entry after TCRdb re-called the 5' RACE reads with MiXCR. This table has 30,000 to 35,000 distinct CDR3 sequences, around 6.7% appearing once. The starting material was PBMCs, either bulk or a sorted T-cell subset (CD4+, CD8+, memory, or dextramer-sorted; not recorded which), obtained on the day of the first yellow fever vaccination. The receptors stem from a man aged 18 to 30 who received the YFV17D yellow fever vaccine.

This clonotype occurred many times. This rearrangement joins TRBV3-1 to TRBJ2-5, with D possibly TRBD2 on 6 matching bases. The CDR3 spans 15 residues. In germline, CDR1 is LGHDT, CDR2 YNNKEL (reference sequence). V lost 0 bases, J lost 2 bases, and 10 bases lay in between. The CDR3 coding sequence is TGTGCCAGCAGCCAAGAGCTTGGACTACAAGAGACCCAGTACTTC. Translation: CASSQELGLQETQYF.

Only a few counts were recorded for this clonotype. The chain uses TRBV2 and TRBJ2-7, with D perhaps TRBD2 (5 bases). Germline V CDR1 and CDR2: SNHLY, FYNNEI. CDR3 length: 13 amino acids. With 8 bases removed from V and 3 bases from J, the gap between germline ends came to 14 bases. CDR3 nucleotide sequence: TGTGCCAGCGGAGTAGGCCGGGACTACGAGCAGTACGTC. It codes for CASGVGRDYEQYV.

Points on this clonotype: A read error may explain this, as a much larger clone is one base away. This chain uses TRBV29-1 with TRBJ2-5, with a possible D match to TRBD1 (5 bases). From germline, CDR1 is SQVTM and CDR2 ANQGSEA. The length of the CDR3 is 15 residues. Trimming took 3 bases from V and 5 from J, leaving 19 bases between them. CDR3: CSVDRSDNLGETQYF. Here the CDR3 DNA reads TGCAGCGTTGACAGGTCGGACAACCTAGGGGAGACCCAGTACTTC.

This clonotype was picked up many times. This sequence joins TRBV4-2 and TRBJ1-3; D call uncertain. V was shortened by 0 bases and J by 7 bases, with 13 bases between the two germline ends. This CDR3 spans 15 amino acids. Germline assignment: CDR1 LGHNA and CDR2 YNFKEQ. CDR3 sequence (DNA): TGTGCCAGCAGCCAAGATGTTGTCGGGAGGAACACCATATATTTT. Translation gives CASSQDVVGRNTIYF.

This clonotype has at least ten counts. V and J are TRBV18 and TRBJ1-5; TRBD1 agrees at 9 bases. Losses at the gene ends were 3 bases for V and 7 bases for J; bases not matched to a gene: 13. Germline V gene sequence: CDR1 KGHSH, CDR2 LQKENI. This CDR3 region has 17 residues. The DNA of the CDR3 is TGTGCCAGCTCACCCCTTTCCGACAGGGGGACCAGGCAGCCCCAGCATTTT. Protein product: CASSPLSDRGTRQPQHF.

This clonotype was seen at least ten times. The gene calls are TRBV11-3 and TRBJ1-2, with a tentative D call TRBD1 (5 bases). The CDR3 extends over 13 amino acids. CDR1 is SGHNT, CDR2 YENEEA, per germline. V lost 1 base to trimming and J lost 8 bases, with 11 bases between them. In DNA form, the CDR3 reads TGTGCCAGCAGCTTAGCAACAGGAACGGGCTACACCTTC. Its translation is CASSLATGTGYTF.

This clonotype was recorded at least ten times. V and J are TRBV6-5 and TRBJ2-2, with 11 bases fitting TRBD1. This CDR3 has 18 residues. Germline V gives CDR1 MNHEY, CDR2 SVGAGI. V gave up 6 bases and J gave up 1 base; unmatched junction bases: 10. CDR3 residues: CASSQLPGQGGNTGELFF. CDR3 sequence (DNA): TGTGCCAGCAGCCAACTTCCGGGACAGGGGGGGAACACCGGGGAGCTGTTTTTT.

A few counts support this clonotype. The gene calls are TRBV6-1 and TRBJ1-1; D gene ambiguous. Trimming pared 7 bases from V and 6 bases from J, leaving 12 bases between. Per the germline V gene, CDR1 is MNHNS and CDR2 is SASEGT. The CDR3 runs to 12 residues. CDR3 residues: CASTWTGSEAFF. CDR3 bases: TGTGCCAGCACTTGGACGGGATCTGAAGCTTTCTTT.

On this clonotype itself: A single base separates this from a much larger clone, so it may be a read error. The rearrangement links TRBV20-1 to TRBJ2-2, with D uncertain. The germline gives CDR1 DFQATT, CDR2 SNEGSKA (reference sequence). The CDR3 totals 14 residues. With 6 bases removed from V and 4 bases from J, the gap between germline ends came to 15 bases. The CDR3: CSATIHSGTGELFF. CDR3 coding DNA: TGCAGTGCCACAATACACTCGGGCACCGGGGAGCTGTTTTTT.

This clonotype has more than one count but fewer than ten. V is TRBV4-2 and J is TRBJ1-3, with 7 bases fitting TRBD1. The CDR3 is 14 residues long. Germline assignment: CDR1 LGHNA and CDR2 YNFKEQ. Losses at the gene ends were 4 bases for V and 1 base for J; bases not matched to a gene: 1. This CDR3 reads CASSPTGSGNTIYF. The DNA of the CDR3 is TGTGCCAGCAGCCCGACAGGGTCTGGAAACACCATATATTTT.

In this sample, this clonotype turned up many times. The chain employs TRBV5-1 and TRBJ2-7, with a possible D match to TRBD2 (7 bases). V lost 1 base, J lost 4 bases, and 15 bases lay in between. Per germline, CDR1 SGHRS and CDR2 YFSETQ. The CDR3 is made up of 15 amino acids. The CDR3 sequence is CASSLRSGGGYEQYF. CDR3 nucleotides: TGCGCCAGCAGCTTGAGGTCGGGGGGCGGATACGAGCAGTACTTC.

This clonotype was seen many times. The chain has TRBV6-5 and TRBJ2-1, with 14 bases that match TRBD2. CDR1 is MNHEY, CDR2 SVGAGI, per germline. The CDR3 contains 15 residues. V lost 2 bases, J lost 7 bases, and 1 base stayed unmatched. The CDR3 region has the DNA TGTGCCAGCAGTTACGGGACTAGCGGGGGTAATGAGCAGTTCTTC. Its protein product is CASSYGTSGGNEQFF.

This clonotype was picked up many times. This chain links TRBV19 with TRBJ2-7; unclear D gene. The V end was cut by 4 bases, the J end by 0 bases, with 10 bases between. There are 14 residues in the CDR3. Germline values: CDR1 LNHDA, CDR2 SQIVND (reference sequence). CDR3 in amino acids: CASSRQTSSYEQYF. Written as DNA, the CDR3 is TGTGCCAGTAGTAGACAAACGAGCTCCTACGAGCAGTACTTC. Full variable domain (rest looked up from reference TRBV19 and TRBJ2-7): DGGITQSPKYLFRKEGQNVTLSCEQNLNHDAMYWYRQDPGQGLRLIYYSQIVNDFQKGDIAEGYSVSREKKESFPLTVTSAQKNPTAFYLCASSRQTSSYEQYFGPGTRLTVT.

This clonotype appeared many times. The chain joins TRBV5-1 to TRBJ1-3; unclear D gene. This CDR3 is built from 14 residues. V lost 4 bases to trimming and J lost 1 base, with 9 bases between them. Germline V gives CDR1 SGHRS, CDR2 YFSETQ. The CDR3: CASSPYSSGNTIYF. In DNA form, the CDR3 reads TGCGCCAGCAGCCCGTATTCGTCTGGAAACACCATATATTTT.

This clonotype is medium-sized (0.01 to 0.1%) in the sample. This chain links TRBV28 with TRBJ1-2; D gene ambiguous. Germline V gene sequence: CDR1 MDHEN, CDR2 SYDVKM. The ends were cut back, 3 bases at V and 8 bases at J, with 19 bases in the middle. The CDR3 length is 15 residues. The CDR3 spells CASSLIPGPSGGYTF. CDR3 nucleotide sequence: TGTGCCAGCAGTTTGATCCCCGGTCCGAGTGGCGGCTACACCTTC.

This clonotype occurred a few times. The genes are TRBV18 and TRBJ2-3, with 9 bases identical to TRBD1. With 2 bases clipped from V and 3 bases from J, the junction kept 6 bases outside the gene matches. Germline loops: CDR1 KGHSH, CDR2 LQKENI. The CDR3 has 16 amino acids. The DNA for the CDR3 is TGTGCCAGCTCACCATCGGGACAGGGTCTGACAGATACGCAGTATTTT. The encoded protein is CASSPSGQGLTDTQYF. Complete variable domain (other parts from reference TRBV18 and TRBJ2-3): NAGVMQNPRHLVRRRGQEARLRCSPMKGHSHVYWYRQLPEEGLKFMVYLQKENIIDESGMPKERFSAEFPKEGPSILRIQQVVRGDSAAYFCASSPSGQGLTDTQYFGPGTRLTVL.

Many counts were recorded for this clonotype. The chain employs TRBV20-1 and TRBJ2-3; 8 nucleotides agree with TRBD1. CDR1 is DFQATT and CDR2 is SNEGSKA in the germline V gene (reference sequence). Trimming removed 4 bases from V and 4 bases from J; junction bases left unmatched: 13. CDR3 size: 16 residues. This CDR3 is CSATLPGRGQADTQYF. DNA for the CDR3: TGCAGTGCTACCCTTCCTGGCAGGGGGCAGGCAGATACGCAGTATTTT.